The present TCR beta chain was sequenced within a study of blood T cell repertoires in COVID-19 (dated by TCRdb to 2018 to 2021). About the full investigation: The collaborator samples originated in the United States, Italy and Spain and spanned the acute and convalescent phases of COVID-19. The dataset comprised deeply sampled blood TCRbeta repertoires from subjects exposed to, actively infected with, or recovered from COVID-19. Where HLA class I and class II types were available, the types were taken from metadata supplied by the sample provider, not from assay-based typing. Sample metadata almost always included a de-identified subject ID, COVID-19 status, age in years and sex. The material from the prospective study consisted of cDNA or gDNA derived from T cells, B-cell-depleted T cells, or PBMCs. Samples came from the ongoing ImmuneRACE study (first 160 participants) plus 1,254 subjects from 6 global collaborators. A freely available public database, intended as a resource for researchers studying the immune response to SARS-CoV-2, is where the repertoires were released.

Via the germline V gene, CDR1 is MDHEN and CDR2 SYDVKM. Trimming at the junction amounts to 5 bases on V and 6 bases on J, and the germline ends lie 17 bases apart. The cysteine opens and the phenylalanine closes a CDR3 of 15 amino acids. Of the read, only the CDR3 DNA is kept; its 45 bases are in frame from base 1. In its sample, this clone was seen once. It has no known antigen specificity. Base qualities were left out, and no much larger clone turns up one base away. The research as a whole found: The quantity of clinical and demographic metadata differed by source and by participant and was supplied without curation.

Whole blood was collected in K2EDTA tubes by collaborating institutions according to the institutions' own protocols. Collaborator samples were shipped for TCRbeta analysis as frozen whole blood, isolated PBMCs, or DNA extracted from either sample type. The immunoSEQ Assay, a bias-controlled multiplex PCR, was used to amplify TCRbeta CDR3 regions from genomic DNA. Under the source paper's analysis protocol: Within the assay, amplification of reference gene primers was used to estimate how many nucleated cells each sample contained. Sequence reads were collapsed and filtered to measure the absolute abundance of every unique TCRbeta CDR3 rearrangement. For each sample, productive Simpson clonality was calculated as the square root of Simpson's diversity index across productive rearrangements. TCRdb retrieved this table from immuneACCESS and kept in-frame rearrangements only. Not all clones are present; in checked studies, unresolved V genes account for under half, and no reason is known for the remainder. V, J and clone size are taken as reported in that table, and D and trimming were inferred from the DNA itself. The sample includes tens of thousands of clones, with 82% observed a single time. The ten largest clonotypes hold 10% to 15% of the sample.

The chain uses TRBV28 and TRBJ1-5; the D segment could be TRBD1, given 6 matching bases. The clonotype comes from a human donor in a cohort sampled during active COVID-19. The sample taken for sequencing was peripheral blood. The CDR3: CASSPPTGLGQPQHF. The sequenced DNA is TGTGCCAGCAGTCCCCCGACAGGTCTTGGTCAGCCCCAGCATTTT.